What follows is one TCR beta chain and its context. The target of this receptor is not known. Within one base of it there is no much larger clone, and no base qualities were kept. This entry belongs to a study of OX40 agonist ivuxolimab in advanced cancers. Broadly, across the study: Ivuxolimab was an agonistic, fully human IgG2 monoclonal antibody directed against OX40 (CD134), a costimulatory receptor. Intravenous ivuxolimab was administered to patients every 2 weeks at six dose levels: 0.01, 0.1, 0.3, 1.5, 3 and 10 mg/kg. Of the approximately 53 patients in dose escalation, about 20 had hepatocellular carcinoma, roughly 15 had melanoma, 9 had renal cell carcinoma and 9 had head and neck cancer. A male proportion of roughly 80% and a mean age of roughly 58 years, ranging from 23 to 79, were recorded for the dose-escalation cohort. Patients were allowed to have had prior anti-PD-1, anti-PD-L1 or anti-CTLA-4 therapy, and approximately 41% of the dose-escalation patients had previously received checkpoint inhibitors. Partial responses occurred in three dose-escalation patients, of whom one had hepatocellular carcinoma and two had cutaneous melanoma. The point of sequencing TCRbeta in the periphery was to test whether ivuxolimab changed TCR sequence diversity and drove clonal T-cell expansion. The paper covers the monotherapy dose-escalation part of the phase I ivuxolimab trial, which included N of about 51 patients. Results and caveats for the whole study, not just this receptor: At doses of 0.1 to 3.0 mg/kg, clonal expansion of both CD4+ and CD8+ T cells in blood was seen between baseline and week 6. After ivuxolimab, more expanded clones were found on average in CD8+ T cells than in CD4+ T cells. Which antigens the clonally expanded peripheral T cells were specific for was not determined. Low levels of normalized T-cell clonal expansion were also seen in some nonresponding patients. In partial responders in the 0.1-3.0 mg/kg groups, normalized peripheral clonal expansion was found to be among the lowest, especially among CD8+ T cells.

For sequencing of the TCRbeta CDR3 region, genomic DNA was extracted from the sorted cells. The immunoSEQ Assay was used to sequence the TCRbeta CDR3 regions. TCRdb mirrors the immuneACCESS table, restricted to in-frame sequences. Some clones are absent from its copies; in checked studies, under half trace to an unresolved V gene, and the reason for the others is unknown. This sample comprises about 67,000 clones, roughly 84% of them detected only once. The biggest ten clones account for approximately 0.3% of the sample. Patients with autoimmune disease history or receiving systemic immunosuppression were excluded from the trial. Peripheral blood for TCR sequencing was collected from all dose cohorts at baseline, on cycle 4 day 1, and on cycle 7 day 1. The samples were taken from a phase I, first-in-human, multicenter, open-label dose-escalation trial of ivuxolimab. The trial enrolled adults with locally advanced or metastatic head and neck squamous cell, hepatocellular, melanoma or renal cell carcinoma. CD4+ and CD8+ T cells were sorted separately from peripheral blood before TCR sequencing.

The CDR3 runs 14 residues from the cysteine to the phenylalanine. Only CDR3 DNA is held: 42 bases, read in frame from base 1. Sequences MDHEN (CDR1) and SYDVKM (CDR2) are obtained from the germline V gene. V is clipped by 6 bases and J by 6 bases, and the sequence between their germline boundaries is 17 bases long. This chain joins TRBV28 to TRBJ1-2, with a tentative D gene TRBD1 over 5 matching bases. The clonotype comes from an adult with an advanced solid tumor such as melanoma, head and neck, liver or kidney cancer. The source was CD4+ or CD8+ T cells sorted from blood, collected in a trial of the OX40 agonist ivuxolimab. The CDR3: CASSEPPRGDGYTF. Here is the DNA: TGTGCCAGCAGCGAACCACCTCGAGGGGATGGCTACACCTTC.